Shown below are 12 T cell receptor beta chains from a single sample sequenced in a study of CD8+CD57+ T cells in acquired aplastic anemia. Genomic DNA acted as the template from which TCR beta VDJ combination and CDR3 sequence profiling were carried out. TCRdb ran MiXCR on the reads and lists one entry per CDR3 protein. The sample has hundreds of thousands of distinct CDR3 sequences, 60% to 80% seen once. The sequencing sample was made of sorted CD4+, CD8+, or CD8+CD57+ T cells (not recorded which) from PBMCs. Receptor source: a human donor in good health, serving as a control.

The gene calls are TRBV5-1 and TRBJ1-6; D not resolved. Germline-derived CDR1 and CDR2 are SGHRS and YFSETQ. V lost 3 bases, J lost 14 bases, and 15 bases lay in between. The CDR3 length is 13 residues. The CDR3 loop is CASSYAGRATLHF. The CDR3, as DNA: TGCGCCAGCAGCTATGCAGGCCGTGCCACCCTCCACTTT. Variable domain in full (rest from reference TRBV5-1 and TRBJ1-6): KAGVTQTPRYLIKTRGQQVTLSCSPISGHRSVSWYQQTPGQGLQFLFEYFSETQRNKGNFPGRFSGRQFSNSRSEMNVSTLELGDSALYLCASSYAGRATLHFGNGTRLTVT.

The V and J genes are TRBV7-9 and TRBJ2-5; D unclear. The CDR3 is 15 amino acids. Looked up from germline, CDR1 is SEHNR and CDR2 is FQNEAQ (reference sequence). V was cut by 0 bases and J by 5 bases, with 13 bases left in between. The CDR3 here is CASSLAIRPLETQYF. In DNA, the CDR3 is TGTGCCAGCAGCTTAGCCATCAGGCCCTTGGAGACCCAGTACTTC. Combining the CDR3 with reference TRBV7-9 and TRBJ2-5 gives the whole variable domain DTGVSQNPRHKITKRGQNVTFRCDPISEHNRLYWYRQTLGQGPEFLTYFQNEAQLEKSRLLSDRFSAERPKGSFSTLEIQRTEQGDSAMYLCASSLAIRPLETQYFGPGTRLLVL.

With regard to this clonotype: The CDR3 end shows no conserved phenylalanine or tryptophan, and so a read error is likely. The DNA is left out, because the CDR3 cannot be placed on it with certainty; the CDR3 is given as TCRdb lists it. The chain recombines TRBV7-2 with TRBJ2-7. The germline gives CDR1 SGHTA, CDR2 FQGNSA. The CDR3 spans 13 residues, counting both ends. The chain's CDR3 is CASSGRQGPYEQY.

A word on this clonotype: At one boundary the junction diverges from the germline segment, which might be a read error. Here the CDR3 DNA reads TGTGCCAGCAGCCTTGGTGTGGGACAGTTTTACAATGCGCAGTTCTTC. Encoded protein: CASSLGVGQFYNAQFF. The chain recombines TRBV7-9 with TRBJ2-1; 7 nucleotides match TRBD1. The CDR3 contains 16 residues. In germline, CDR1 is SEHNR, CDR2 FQNEAQ (reference sequence). Combining the CDR3 with reference TRBV7-9 and TRBJ2-1 gives the whole variable domain DTGVSQNPRHKITKRGQNVTFRCDPISEHNRLYWYRQTLGQGPEFLTYFQNEAQLEKSRLLSDRFSAERPKGSFSTLEIQRTEQGDSAMYLCASSLGVGQFYNAQFFGPGTRLTVL.

This clonotype appeared a single time. The conserved phenylalanine or tryptophan is not found at the CDR3 terminus, so this likely reflects a read error. The DNA is left out, because the CDR3 cannot be placed on it with certainty; the CDR3 is given as TCRdb lists it. CDR3 region: CASSQAINGEQFS. The rearrangement links TRBV11-2 to TRBJ2-1. CDR1 and CDR2 (germline): SGHAT, FQNNGV. The CDR3 length equals 13 residues, ends included.

CDR3 residues: CASSQVGVRADTQYF. CDR3 nucleotide sequence: TGTGCCAGCAGCCAAGTCGGGGTTCGGGCAGATACGCAGTATTTT. The J gene is TRBJ2-3, the V gene TRBV14, with D maybe TRBD2 (5 bases). CDR1 SGHDN and CDR2 FVKESK come from the germline V gene. The CDR3 loop spans 15 amino acids. The V end was cut by 1 base, the J end by 4 bases, with 12 bases between.

On this clonotype: A much larger clone is a single base away; this may be a read error. The J gene is TRBJ1-2, the V gene TRBV2; 8 bases agree with TRBD1. Unmatched junction bases numbered 16, after V lost 6 bases and J lost 4 bases. The CDR3 covers 17 residues. Germline values: CDR1 SNHLY, CDR2 FYNNEI. CDR3 loop: CASSPSLTGGGIYGYTF. The CDR3, as DNA: TGTGCCAGCAGCCCTTCGCTAACAGGGGGAGGGATCTATGGCTACACCTTC.

The rearrangement joins TRBV12-3 or TRBV12-4 to TRBJ2-7, with a tentative D call TRBD1 (6 bases). V lost 3 bases and J 9 bases, leaving 15 bases between the germline ends. CDR3 length: 13 amino acids. CDR3 sequence (DNA): TGTGCCAGCAGTTTGGGGGCCCCGTCAGGGCAGTACTTC. This translates into CASSLGAPSGQYF.

The CDR3 DNA reads TGCAGTGCCACGGACATTACCTACGAGCAGCAGTACTTC. Its protein is CSATDITYEQQYF. The V gene is TRBV20-1, the J gene TRBJ2-7; tentatively, D is TRBD1 (5 bases). CDR1 is DFQATT and CDR2 is SNEGSKA in the germline V gene (reference sequence). CDR3 size: 13 residues. V gave up 6 bases and J gave up 8 bases, with 20 bases separating them.

There are many counts of this clonotype. The chain has TRBV7-2 and TRBJ2-3; D gene ambiguous. The V and J ends lost 5 bases and 0 bases respectively, with 6 bases between them. Germline V gene lookup returns CDR1 SGHTA and CDR2 FQGNSA. The CDR3 runs 13 residues. The CDR3 nucleotides read TGTGCCAGCAGCCGACCGAGCACAGATACGCAGTATTTT. As protein: CASSRPSTDTQYF.

The chain employs TRBV7-2 and TRBJ2-1; 9 bases map to TRBD2. The CDR3 extends over 16 amino acids. Trimming cost V 4 bases and J 6 bases; bases outside gene matches: 10. Per the germline V gene, CDR1 is SGHTA and CDR2 is FQGNSA. The CDR3 region is CASSCGGGNLGNEQFF. Written as DNA, the CDR3 is TGTGCCAGCAGCTGCGGGGGGGGGAACCTCGGCAATGAGCAGTTCTTC.

This clonotype has a handful of counts. Being one base from a much bigger clone, this may be a read error. The V gene is TRBV12-5, the J gene TRBJ1-1; no reliable D call. The CDR3 runs 13 residues. Per germline, CDR1 LGHNT and CDR2 FRNRAP. This chain's CDR3 is CASAVTPNTEALF. The CDR3 DNA reads TGTGCTAGTGCCGTGACACCGAACACTGAAGCTCTCTTT.